This entry features one T cell receptor beta chain sequence. As yet, its antigen is unknown. This entry is derived from a study of T cell responses to AZD1222 COVID-19 vaccine. Some clones are missing from TCRdb's copy, which holds only in-frame ones; the method was immunoSEQ multiplex PCR. The sample yields about 130,000 clones, roughly 90% seen once. The V and J ends lost 4 bases and 8 bases respectively, with 17 bases between them. The CDR3 covers 15 residues. Germline CDR1 reads MDHEN; CDR2 reads SYDVKM. Study-wide results and caveats: It was only after the peak T cell response that any repertoires were sampled. Seropositive at baseline were only six AZD1222 recipients.

The gene calls are TRBV28 and TRBJ1-4; D may be TRBD1 (5 bases). Source: peripheral blood, taken on day 0 of AZD1222 vaccination. This sequence was found in an adult in good health. This chain's CDR3 is CASSSQGSGGEKLFF. DNA for the CDR3: TGTGCCAGCAGTTCCCAGGGCAGCGGTGGGGAAAAACTGTTTTTT. Drawing the rest from reference TRBV28 and TRBJ1-4, the complete variable domain is DVKVTQSSRYLVKRTGEKVFLECVQDMDHENMFWYRQDPGLGLRLIYFSYDVKMKEKGDIPEGYSVSREKKERFSLILESASTNQTSMYLCASSSQGSGGEKLFFGSGTQLSVL.